Following are 27 T cell receptor beta chains from one sample sequenced in a study of cytomegalovirus exposure and HLA in healthy donors. Primers for the PCR totalled 60 Vbeta and 13 Jbeta. Clones were read by immunoSEQ multiplex PCR, and TCRdb kept only the in-frame ones, dropping some. This sample has more than 85,000 clones; under 80% occur once, and the top ten carry approximately 4.8%. The sample comprised PBMCs. The receptor set was obtained from a woman younger than 35 in good health and CMV-seropositive.

This chain joins TRBV10-3 and TRBJ1-1; TRBD1 matches at 7 bases. The CDR3 spans 14 residues. Trimming took 3 bases from V and 4 from J; bases not matched to a gene: 5. The germline gives CDR1 ENHRY, CDR2 SYGVKD. The CDR3 DNA reads TGTGCCATCAGTGATAGAGGGGGCGGCACTGAAGCTTTCTTT. It specifies CAISDRGGGTEAFF.

V is TRBV7-8 and J is TRBJ1-2, with TRBD1 as a possible D gene (6 bases). The CDR3 runs to 14 residues. V was pared by 5 bases and J by 1 base, with 11 bases between. Looked up from germline, CDR1 is SGHVS and CDR2 is FQNEAQ. The CDR3 sequence: CASSKQGFNYGYTF. The CDR3 DNA is TGTGCCAGCAGCAAACAGGGCTTTAACTATGGCTACACCTTC.

This chain links TRBV7-2 with TRBJ2-7, with TRBD2 matching 12 bases. Germline CDR1 and CDR2: SGHTA and FQGNSA. The CDR3 covers 15 residues. Trimming cost V 7 bases and J 9 bases; bases outside gene matches: 13. This chain's CDR3 is CASIPGLAGSSVQYF. For the CDR3, the DNA is TGTGCCAGCATCCCCGGACTAGCGGGATCTAGCGTGCAGTACTTC.

This clone was recorded a few times. The rearrangement uses TRBV23-1 and TRBJ2-7; D possibly corresponds to TRBD2 (5 bases). TRBV23-1 is an open reading frame whose function is uncertain. This CDR3 has 16 residues. Deletions cut 1 base from V and 2 bases from J, with 15 bases between. The CDR3 loop is CASSQFGRTLAYEQYF. The DNA of the CDR3 is TGCGCCAGCAGTCAATTTGGGAGAACCTTAGCCTACGAGCAGTACTTC.

This chain links TRBV19 with TRBJ1-2; D unresolved. V lost 7 bases to trimming and J lost 2 bases, with 11 bases between them. Germline V gene lookup returns CDR1 LNHDA and CDR2 SQIVND (reference sequence). The CDR3 sequence is 13 residues long. The CDR3 is CASNWNGNYGYTF. The DNA of the CDR3 is TGTGCCAGTAATTGGAACGGGAACTATGGCTACACCTTC.

This chain joins TRBV5-1 and TRBJ2-7, with 8 bases that match TRBD1. CDR1 and CDR2 (germline): SGHRS, YFSETQ. V dropped 0 bases and J dropped 6; count of bases not matched to a gene: 2. The CDR3 covers 13 residues. The CDR3 is CASSLGTGSEQYF. CDR3 nucleotide sequence: TGCGCCAGCAGCTTGGGGACAGGGTCCGAGCAGTACTTC. Full variable domain (missing parts from reference TRBV5-1 and TRBJ2-7): KAGVTQTPRYLIKTRGQQVTLSCSPISGHRSVSWYQQTPGQGLQFLFEYFSETQRNKGNFPGRFSGRQFSNSRSEMNVSTLELGDSALYLCASSLGTGSEQYFGPGTRLTVT.

In this sample, this clone turned up once. The chain combines TRBV2 with TRBJ2-3; D is undetermined. The CDR3 covers 14 residues. Per germline, CDR1 SNHLY and CDR2 FYNNEI. Trimming stripped 2 bases from V and 4 bases from J, with 10 bases between. This CDR3 is CASSESPDSDTQYF. The CDR3 region has the DNA TGTGCCAGCAGTGAATCCCCAGACTCAGATACGCAGTATTTT.

This clone occurred once. The chain uses TRBV5-4 and TRBJ1-1, with TRBD1 matching 7 bases. The CDR3 consists of 14 residues. The V and J ends lost 2 bases and 1 base, in that order; junction bases with no gene match: 2. Germline loops: CDR1 SGHNT, CDR2 YYREEE (reference sequence). CDR3 bases: TGTGCCAGCAGCTTAGCAGGGGGGAACACTGAAGCTTTCTTT. Translating gives CASSLAGGNTEAFF.

This clone has more than one count but fewer than ten. The chain has TRBV5-1 and TRBJ2-6; 7 nucleotides line up with TRBD2. The CDR3 sequence is 16 residues long. With 4 bases clipped from V and 0 bases from J, the junction kept 4 bases outside the gene matches. The germline CDR1 and CDR2 sequences are SGHRS and YFSETQ. The CDR3 protein is CASSATSVSGANVLTF. CDR3 in DNA: TGCGCCAGCAGCGCCACTAGCGTCTCTGGGGCCAACGTCCTGACTTTC.

This rearrangement joins TRBV29-1 to TRBJ1-2; D uncertain. Germline V gene lookup returns CDR1 SQVTM and CDR2 ANQGSEA. This CDR3 spans 11 amino acids. V was pared by 6 bases and J by 7 bases, with 12 bases between. The CDR3 reads CSVGVGSGYTF. CDR3 DNA sequence: TGCAGCGTCGGAGTTGGGTCTGGCTACACCTTC.

The J gene is TRBJ2-5, the V gene TRBV28; no clear D. V lost 0 bases and J lost 4, with 12 bases in between. The CDR3 is made up of 15 amino acids. Germline V gene sequence: CDR1 MDHEN, CDR2 SYDVKM. CDR3: CASSLWGLAPETQYF. The CDR3 region has the DNA TGTGCCAGCAGTTTATGGGGCCTCGCACCAGAGACCCAGTACTTC. The full variable domain, with the rest looked up from reference TRBV28 and TRBJ2-5, is DVKVTQSSRYLVKRTGEKVFLECVQDMDHENMFWYRQDPGLGLRLIYFSYDVKMKEKGDIPEGYSVSREKKERFSLILESASTNQTSMYLCASSLWGLAPETQYFGPGTRLLVL.

This chain connects TRBV5-1 to TRBJ2-5; TRBD2 aligns across 15 bases. The CDR3 runs to 15 residues. Germline-derived CDR1 and CDR2 are SGHRS and YFSETQ. The trim removed 3 bases at V and 5 bases at J, leaving 2 bases unmatched. The DNA for the CDR3 is TGCGCCAGCAGCTCGGGACTAGCGGGAGGTGAGACCCAGTACTTC. Amino acids: CASSSGLAGGETQYF. Full variable domain (rest looked up from reference TRBV5-1 and TRBJ2-5): KAGVTQTPRYLIKTRGQQVTLSCSPISGHRSVSWYQQTPGQGLQFLFEYFSETQRNKGNFPGRFSGRQFSNSRSEMNVSTLELGDSALYLCASSSGLAGGETQYFGPGTRLLVL.

This clone was seen more than once but under ten times. This sample also contains other DNA sequences that code for the same CDR3. V usage is TRBV29-1 and J usage is TRBJ2-7; 11 nucleotides align to TRBD1. This CDR3 contains 15 residues. V dropped 4 bases and J dropped 3; count of bases not matched to a gene: 8. Germline CDR1 reads SQVTM; CDR2 reads ANQGSEA. The CDR3 DNA follows: TGCAGCGTTGTGGTTTGGGACAGGGGGTACTACGAGCAGTACTTC. Translation gives CSVVVWDRGYYEQYF.

The V call is TRBV6-5, the J call TRBJ2-7; 8 bases match TRBD1. The CDR3 runs to 15 residues. From germline, CDR1 is MNHEY and CDR2 SVGAGI. V trimming: 0 bases; J trimming: 5 bases; junction bases outside the gene matches: 6. Written as DNA, the CDR3 is TGTGCCAGCAGTTACTCTCGGACAGGGTGGGACGAGCAGTACTTC. The encoded protein is CASSYSRTGWDEQYF.

The CDR3: CASSLRGGLQETQYF. In DNA form, the CDR3 reads TGCGCCAGCAGCCTCAGAGGGGGCCTACAAGAGACCCAGTACTTC. The chain carries TRBV4-1 and TRBJ2-5, with 7 bases identical to TRBD1. After removal of 4 bases from V and 2 bases from J, the junction contained 7 bases not matched to a gene. Per the germline V gene, CDR1 is MGHRA and CDR2 is YSYEKL. CDR3 length: 15 amino acids.

This clone appeared a few times. The rearrangement joins TRBV12-5 to TRBJ2-7, with TRBD1 identical over 10 bases. V dropped 1 base and J dropped 5; count of bases not matched to a gene: 11. There are 17 residues in the CDR3. CDR1 and CDR2 (germline): LGHNT, FRNRAP. CDR3 in DNA: TGTGCTAGTGGTTTGGCCCCCCTCAGGGACAGGGGCCACGAGCAGTACTTC. Translating gives CASGLAPLRDRGHEQYF.

CDR3 bases: TGTGCCAGCAGTCCCTCTAGCGGGAGGCCCCACGAGCAGTACTTC. It encodes CASSPSSGRPHEQYF. This chain connects TRBV28 to TRBJ2-7; 11 nucleotides line up with TRBD2. Germline V CDR1 and CDR2: MDHEN, SYDVKM. This CDR3 spans 15 amino acids. The ends lost 5 bases at V and 5 bases at J; junction bases unmatched: 8.

The J gene is TRBJ2-3, the V gene TRBV15; 8 bases agree with TRBD2. Germline V gene sequence: CDR1 LNHNV, CDR2 YYDKDF (reference sequence). The ends lost 5 bases at V and 3 bases at J; junction bases unmatched: 10. The CDR3 is made up of 16 amino acids. CDR3 nucleotide sequence: TGTGCCACCAGCCCCATATGGCGGGAGGAGACAGATACGCAGTATTTT. Translated: CATSPIWREETDTQYF.

This clone occurred a few times. This same CDR3 is encoded by further DNA sequences in the sample. CDR3 sequence (DNA): TGTGCCAGCAGTGACTCAACTAGCGGGAGCAATGAGCAGTTCTTC. It specifies CASSDSTSGSNEQFF. V is TRBV6-4 and J is TRBJ2-1, with TRBD2 identical over 11 bases. J was trimmed by 6 bases and V by 0 bases; bases with no gene match: 1. CDR3 length: 15 amino acids. The germline CDR1 and CDR2 sequences are MRHNA and SNTAGT.

J is TRBJ2-5 and V is TRBV7-2; 10 nucleotides align to TRBD2. CDR3 length equals 16 residues. Germline values: CDR1 SGHTA, CDR2 FQGNSA. V shed 3 bases, J shed 3 bases, and the junction held 7 bases outside the gene matches. DNA of the CDR3: TGTGCCAGCAGCTTTTACACAGCGGGAGGGAAAGAGACCCAGTACTTC. It is translated as CASSFYTAGGKETQYF.

The rearrangement links TRBV10-3 to TRBJ1-2; 7 bases map to TRBD1. The junction had 4 bases not matched to a gene; V was cut back by 6 bases and J by 6 bases. This CDR3 contains 12 residues. Germline CDR1 is ENHRY and CDR2 is SYGVKD. CDR3 protein: CAISTGDDGYTF. CDR3 sequence (DNA): TGTGCCATCAGCACAGGGGACGATGGCTACACCTTC.

This chain connects TRBV18 to TRBJ1-4; the D gene is possibly TRBD1 (6 bases). This CDR3 is built from 15 residues. V was cut by 6 bases and J by 5 bases, with 16 bases left in between. The germline V gene has CDR1 KGHSH and CDR2 LQKENI. Here the CDR3 DNA reads TGTGCCAGCTCCCCCACAGGGATCGGGAATGAAAAACTGTTTTTT. Its protein is CASSPTGIGNEKLFF.

This chain links TRBV4-1 with TRBJ2-1; possible D gene TRBD2, 5 bases. Germline V lookup: CDR1 MGHRA, CDR2 YSYEKL. This CDR3 region has 12 residues. V was pared by 1 base and J by 9 bases, with 7 bases between. The CDR3 DNA sequence: TGCGCCAGCAGCCAAGTACTAGGTGAGCAGTTCTTC. It translates to CASSQVLGEQFF.

The chain links TRBV5-1 to TRBJ1-1, with D possibly being TRBD1 (6 bases). CDR3 size: 16 residues. V shed 0 bases and J shed 1 base, with 13 bases lying between them. Germline V CDR1 and CDR2: SGHRS, YFSETQ. CDR3: CASSLVGDMRNTEAFF. The CDR3 coding sequence is TGCGCCAGCAGCTTGGTTGGGGACATGCGGAACACTGAAGCTTTCTTT. Complete variable domain (other parts from reference TRBV5-1 and TRBJ1-1): KAGVTQTPRYLIKTRGQQVTLSCSPISGHRSVSWYQQTPGQGLQFLFEYFSETQRNKGNFPGRFSGRQFSNSRSEMNVSTLELGDSALYLCASSLVGDMRNTEAFFGQGTRLTVV.

This chain connects TRBV30 to TRBJ1-1, with D possibly TRBD1 on 5 matching bases. In germline, CDR1 is GTSNPN, CDR2 SVGIG (reference sequence). With 2 bases removed from V and 0 bases from J, the gap between germline ends came to 10 bases. The length of the CDR3 is 14 residues. The CDR3 here is CAWSSWGLNTEAFF. For the CDR3, the DNA is TGTGCCTGGAGTAGCTGGGGCTTGAACACTGAAGCTTTCTTT.

This chain joins TRBV28 and TRBJ2-7, with D possibly TRBD2 on 6 matching bases. Germline assignment: CDR1 MDHEN and CDR2 SYDVKM. V shed 3 bases and J shed 3 bases, with 9 bases lying between them. This CDR3 is built from 13 residues. CDR3 sequence: CASSFLANYEQYF. In DNA, the CDR3 is TGTGCCAGCAGTTTCCTAGCGAACTACGAGCAGTACTTC.

The chain employs TRBV18 and TRBJ2-7; D ambiguous. With 2 bases removed from V and 2 bases from J, the gap between germline ends came to 13 bases. CDR3 length: 15 residues. From germline, CDR1 is KGHSH and CDR2 LQKENI. The CDR3 region is CASSPFERGPYEQYF. The DNA for the CDR3 is TGTGCCAGCTCACCATTTGAGCGTGGTCCCTACGAGCAGTACTTC.